This T cell receptor (beta chain) stems from a study of CXCR3-negative and CXCR3-positive naive CD8 T cells. Study summary: Collectively, the libraries yielded about 135 million TRB reads in total, at about 1.5 +/- 0.3 million per library.

CD45RO-CCR7+CD27+CD95- expression identified naive CD8+ T cells. The CDR3 loop spans 13 amino acids. Germline V gives CDR1 GTSNPN, CDR2 SVGIG (reference sequence). The libraries of TRB cDNA were constructed through 5' RACE using UMI labels. TCRdb reanalyzed the 5' RACE reads and collapses them to one entry per CDR3 protein, without DNA. This sample's table has some 110,000 distinct CDR3 sequences. As regards this clonotype: Its specificity is not known.

General study points: It was found that naive subsets had comparable surface CD5, and TCR strength was inferred from TRB CDR3 properties. In CXCR3-positive naive cells, the TRB CDR3s were more hydrophobic than in CXCR3-negative naive cells.

The sample consisted of naive CXCR3+ CD8+ T cells from blood. Specified subset: CD45RO-CCR7+CD27+CD95- naive CD8+ T cells expressing CXCR3 (TNR3+). The clonotype originates from a human donor in good health. Some clones in this sample may be carry-over from other donors' samples. The J gene is TRBJ1-3, the V gene TRBV30. The CDR3 loop reads CAWSWESGNTIYF.